This T cell receptor beta chain derives from a study of CD8 T cells in ankylosing spondylitis (dated by TCRdb to about 2017). For the study in its entirety: The study profiled T cell receptor beta repertoires in healthy donors and ankylosing spondylitis patients to find disease-linked TCR variants. Peripheral blood samples were taken, and synovial fluid was additionally collected from ankylosing spondylitis patients. In total, the full study cohort was made up of roughly 110 healthy donors and approximately 24 ankylosing spondylitis patients.

The sample was run on an Illumina HiSeq 2500. Quantitative 5'-RACE with molecular barcodes was used to prepare TCR beta libraries. From the authors' description of their analysis: A new computational method, built on a probabilistic model of VDJ rearrangement, was used to identify disease-linked TCR variants. TCRdb handled the public reads itself, with Q25 trimming in fastp and clone calling in MiXCR, and kept productive beta chains. Each CDR3 protein appears once, grouped with its most common genes and DNA. These V and J calls are TCRdb output, not the study's own analysis. The sample has 310,000 or so distinct CDR3 sequences on record, roughly 20% of them singletons. Roughly 8.3% of the sample rests with the top ten. Study-wide findings and limitations: The disease-linked clones were reported as significantly enriched in matched synovial fluid samples from ankylosing spondylitis patients. Blood from ankylosing spondylitis patients appeared to be characterized by a TCR beta motif composed of roughly eight highly homologous amino acid variants. In peripheral blood, the disease-linked clones were found at relatively low frequencies and had a CD8+ phenotype. Some TCR beta motif variants had previously been reported in synovial fluid and blood of reactive arthritis patients, which suggested common disease-initiation mechanisms.

CDR1 and CDR2 were assigned from the germline V gene (reference sequence) as DFQATT and SNEGSKA. The junction carries 12 bases between V and J, which are trimmed by 1 base and 8 bases respectively. The CDR3 starts with the cysteine, ends with the phenylalanine, and has 14 residues. CDR3 DNA only is kept here, 42 bases in frame from base 1. This clonotype was seen a few times. The antigen it recognizes is unknown. No quality values exist for individual bases; no much larger clone is one base distant. This TCR derives from a male donor with ankylosing spondylitis or in good health (not recorded which). The specimen was blood, either unsorted or a sorted T cell fraction (not recorded which). The chain uses TRBV20-1 and TRBJ1-6, and perhaps TRBD1 as D gene, on 5 matching bases. The bases read TGCAGTGCTAGAGGGGGGGGGTTTGATTCACCCCTCCACTTT. The translation is CSARGGGFDSPLHF.